Each of the 25 T cell receptor beta chains below was sequenced from the same sample in a study of T cells in Graves' hyperthyroidism and ophthalmopathy (dated by TCRdb to between 2019 and 2020). The protocol used for the library was multiplex PCR. The reads were generated on an Illumina HiSeq 2000. The TCR beta CDR3 regions were amplified from the RNA transcripts. A first-round RT-PCR of the TCR CDR3 used the HTBI primer set with the Qiagen OneStep RT-PCR kit. Clones were called with MiXCR by TCRdb after fastp trimmed the public reads at Q25, and only in-frame beta chains were retained. Rows are unified per CDR3 protein, each entry keeping the most common DNA and genes. This sample comprises around 450,000 distinct CDR3 sequences, 15% to 19% of them detected only once. The ten largest clonotypes hold around 7% of the sample. Material for sequencing was blood. These receptors all come from a woman between 18 and 29 years old with Graves' hyperthyroidism.

Turning to this clonotype: A much larger clone is a single base away; this may be a read error. The V and J genes are TRBV11-3 and TRBJ2-7; TRBD2 aligns across 15 bases. The ends lost 7 bases at V and 1 base at J; junction bases unmatched: 5. This CDR3 contains 16 residues. The germline gives CDR1 SGHNT, CDR2 YENEEA. The CDR3, as DNA: TGTGCCAGCATCCCGGGACTAGCGGGAGGATCCTACGAGCAGTACTTC. It codes for CASIPGLAGGSYEQYF.

There are many counts of this clonotype. The chain combines TRBV20-1 with TRBJ1-1; unclear D gene. V lost 2 bases and J 0 bases, leaving 16 bases between the germline ends. The CDR3 runs 16 residues. Germline lookup yields CDR1 DFQATT and CDR2 SNEGSKA (reference sequence). CDR3 nucleotides: TGCAGTGCTAGACCGGACCGGCTTACGATGAACACTGAAGCTTTCTTT. This codes for CSARPDRLTMNTEAFF.

The rearrangement joins TRBV2 to TRBJ2-5; 10 bases fit TRBD2. Germline V lookup: CDR1 SNHLY, CDR2 FYNNEI. With V trimmed by 8 bases and J by 2 bases, 8 bases remained unmatched. The CDR3 runs 15 residues. CDR3 sequence reads: CASRGGLASQETQYF. The CDR3 coding sequence is TGTGCCAGCCGGGGGGGACTAGCGTCTCAAGAGACCCAGTACTTC.

This clonotype was counted at least ten times. This chain joins TRBV3-1 and TRBJ2-7, with 15 bases aligning to TRBD2. Germline V lookup: CDR1 LGHDT, CDR2 YNNKEL (reference sequence). The CDR3 spans 15 residues. V lost 4 bases and J lost 7; bases outside the gene matches: 5. CDR3 nucleotides: TGTGCCAGCAGCCGAGGGACTAGCGGGAGGTGGGAGCAGTACTTC. Residues: CASSRGTSGRWEQYF.

This clonotype was seen a few times. This chain uses TRBV29-1 with TRBJ2-4, with D perhaps matching TRBD1 (5 bases). Germline V lookup: CDR1 SQVTM, CDR2 ANQGSEA. V was pared by 4 bases and J by 6 bases, with 13 bases between. The CDR3 runs to 13 residues. CDR3 residues: CSVGGRAANIQYF. For the CDR3, the DNA is TGCAGCGTTGGTGGCAGGGCCGCAAACATTCAGTACTTC.

The chain is built from TRBV29-1 and TRBJ2-1; TRBD2 aligns across 7 bases. CDR1 SQVTM and CDR2 ANQGSEA come from the germline V gene. Germline trimming cut 0 bases from V and 6 bases from J; bases unmatched to any gene: 8. This CDR3 is built from 15 residues. The CDR3 DNA reads TGCAGCGTTGAAGACTGGGGAGGGCCAAGCAATGAGCAGTTCTTC. Its protein product is CSVEDWGGPSNEQFF.

This clonotype has a count of ten or more. V usage is TRBV18 and J usage is TRBJ2-1; 7 bases fit TRBD2. The CDR3 totals 16 residues. CDR1 and CDR2 (germline): KGHSH, LQKENI. Trimming cost V 2 bases and J 3 bases; bases outside gene matches: 7. CDR3 residues: CASSPSAGEGYNEQFF. The CDR3 nucleotides are TGTGCCAGCTCACCATCTGCGGGAGAGGGCTACAATGAGCAGTTCTTC.

The chain recombines TRBV12-3 or TRBV12-4 with TRBJ1-2; 11 bases match TRBD1. The length of the CDR3 is 16 residues. The V and J ends lost 7 bases and 5 bases, in that order; junction bases with no gene match: 12. CDR3 amino acids: CASNMTGTGGGYGYTF. In nucleotides, the CDR3 is TGTGCCAGCAATATGACCGGGACAGGGGGTGGTTATGGCTACACCTTC.

This clonotype was seen at least ten times. This chain connects TRBV14 to TRBJ1-2, with D perhaps TRBD1 (5 bases). The germline V and J ends were trimmed by 1 base and 4 bases, with 16 bases remaining between them. The CDR3 consists of 16 residues. Germline V gene lookup returns CDR1 SGHDN and CDR2 FVKESK. The CDR3 DNA reads as TGTGCCAGCAGCCAAGGGCTTGTCGGGGGAGGCTATGGCTACACCTTC. Its translation: CASSQGLVGGGYGYTF.

There are many counts of this clonotype. The J gene is TRBJ1-2, the V gene TRBV6-1, with D possibly matching TRBD1 (5 bases). The CDR3 has 17 residues. CDR1 and CDR2 (germline): MNHNS, SASEGT. V was shortened by 7 bases and J by 2 bases, with 23 bases between the two germline ends. CDR3 nucleotides: TGTGCCAGCAACGATCCAGGGCAGGCCCTAAGCAACTATGGCTACACCTTC. It codes for CASNDPGQALSNYGYTF.

In its sample, this clonotype was seen many times. The chain has TRBV6-1 and TRBJ2-5; 15 bases are a match to TRBD2. This CDR3 contains 16 residues. The ends lost 3 bases at V and 7 bases at J; junction bases unmatched: 6. In germline, CDR1 is MNHNS, CDR2 SASEGT. As DNA, the CDR3 is TGTGCCAGCAGTGACGGGACTAGCGGGAGGAGGGTGACCCAGTACTTC. This encodes CASSDGTSGRRVTQYF.

As to this clonotype: Just one base apart from a much larger clone, this may be a read error. CDR3 in amino acids: CAGSPSGGTYEQYF. CDR3 nucleotide sequence: TGTGCCGGCAGCCCGAGCGGGGGGACATACGAGCAGTACTTC. V usage is TRBV11-3 and J usage is TRBJ2-7; 9 nucleotides align to TRBD2. The CDR3 is 14 amino acids. Germline V gene sequence: CDR1 SGHNT, CDR2 YENEEA.

This clonotype was recorded many times. V is TRBV18 and J is TRBJ2-1; TRBD2 agrees at 10 bases. CDR3 length: 15 residues. Germline V CDR1 and CDR2: KGHSH, LQKENI. V was pared by 3 bases and J by 5 bases, with 4 bases of the junction left unmatched. CDR3 DNA: TGTGCCAGCTCACCCCGACTAGCGGGTCACAATGAGCAGTTCTTC. Its protein is CASSPRLAGHNEQFF.

This clonotype occurred many times. The V gene is TRBV20-1, the J gene TRBJ1-5, with no clear D. Trimming took off 0 bases at V and 7 bases at J, with 13 bases between the two ends. From germline, CDR1 is DFQATT and CDR2 SNEGSKA (reference sequence). The CDR3 has 14 amino acids. The CDR3 DNA sequence: TGCAGTGCTAGAGATGAGGGAGTGGGCCAGCCCCAGCATTTT. Amino acids: CSARDEGVGQPQHF.

This clonotype was recorded many times. This chain connects TRBV10-1 to TRBJ2-3; 8 bases line up with TRBD1. Germline V gene data show CDR1 as WNHNN and CDR2 as SYGVQD (reference sequence). With 3 bases clipped from V and 3 bases from J, the junction kept 23 bases outside the gene matches. This CDR3 is built from 21 residues. The CDR3, as DNA: TGCGCCAGCAGTGACTTCTGGTTGCCGGCCCAGAGACAGGGGTCGACAGATACGCAGTATTTT. It is translated as CASSDFWLPAQRQGSTDTQYF.

This clonotype was detected many times. V gene TRBV28 combines with J gene TRBJ2-3; no clear D gene. CDR3 length: 14 residues. Per germline, CDR1 MDHEN and CDR2 SYDVKM. The germline V and J ends were trimmed by 2 bases and 5 bases, with 11 bases remaining between them. The CDR3 nucleotides read TGTGCCAGCAGTTTAACCGGGTCCGTAGATACGCAGTATTTT. This encodes CASSLTGSVDTQYF.

This clonotype was counted between two and nine times. The chain joins TRBV7-9 to TRBJ2-2; 7 bases are shared with TRBD1. With 2 bases clipped from V and 3 bases from J, the junction kept 3 bases outside the gene matches. Germline values: CDR1 SEHNR, CDR2 FQNEAQ (reference sequence). The CDR3 has 15 residues. In DNA, the CDR3 is TGTGCCAGCAGCTTAAGGGACAGCTACACCGGGGAGCTGTTTTTT. Protein product: CASSLRDSYTGELFF.

CDR3 amino acids: CASTSRFMGDLDGYTF. The DNA of the CDR3 is TGTGCCAGCACAAGCAGGTTTATGGGGGACTTGGATGGCTACACCTTC. The chain has TRBV18 and TRBJ1-2; D is perhaps TRBD1 (5 bases). Trimming stripped 8 bases from V and 6 bases from J, with 25 bases between. Germline V lookup: CDR1 KGHSH, CDR2 LQKENI. This CDR3 has 16 amino acids. Based on the CDR3 plus reference TRBV18 and TRBJ1-2, the full variable domain is NAGVMQNPRHLVRRRGQEARLRCSPMKGHSHVYWYRQLPEEGLKFMVYLQKENIIDESGMPKERFSAEFPKEGPSILRIQQVVRGDSAAYFCASTSRFMGDLDGYTFGSGTRLTVV.

The chain couples TRBV12-3 or TRBV12-4 to TRBJ1-1, with D unresolved. CDR3 length: 17 amino acids. V lost 0 bases to trimming and J lost 2 bases, with 16 bases between them. CDR3 DNA: TGTGCCAGCAGTTTAGCCGCTGATCCGGGGAGAAACACTGAAGCTTTCTTT. It translates to CASSLAADPGRNTEAFF.

This clonotype occurred many times. This chain uses TRBV6-1 with TRBJ2-1; 8 bases map to TRBD1. CDR3 length: 18 residues. Germline trimming cut 4 bases from V and 8 bases from J; bases unmatched to any gene: 19. The germline gives CDR1 MNHNS, CDR2 SASEGT. CDR3: CASSGPGTGELIGYEQFF. For the CDR3, the DNA is TGTGCCAGCAGTGGGCCCGGGACAGGAGAACTTATTGGGTATGAGCAGTTCTTC.

This clonotype was recorded at least ten times. The gene calls are TRBV28 and TRBJ1-2; 9 bases align to TRBD1. Germline V gives CDR1 MDHEN, CDR2 SYDVKM. V was clipped by 6 bases and J by 5 bases; unmatched bases: 1. The CDR3 totals 12 residues. Here the CDR3 DNA reads TGTGCCAGCAGAGGGACAGGGTATGGCTACACCTTC. Translated: CASRGTGYGYTF.

The chain employs TRBV20-1 and TRBJ2-5; D is perhaps TRBD1 or TRBD2 (6 bases each). V was pared by 4 bases and J by 7 bases, with 19 bases between. The germline V gene encodes CDR1 DFQATT and CDR2 SNEGSKA (reference sequence). CDR3 length: 14 residues. DNA for the CDR3: TGCAGTGCTAAGTACCAGGGGCTGGGGGGGACCCAGTACTTC. Its protein is CSAKYQGLGGTQYF.

This clonotype was observed many times. The chain carries TRBV12-3 or TRBV12-4 and TRBJ2-7; possibly TRBD1 for D (5 bases). The CDR3 is 14 residues long. Trimming pared 3 bases from V and 3 bases from J, leaving 12 bases between. CDR3 amino acids: CASSFVGDRYEQYF. CDR3 nucleotide sequence: TGTGCCAGCAGTTTTGTAGGGGATCGCTACGAGCAGTACTTC.

This clonotype was seen ten or more times. The V gene is TRBV6-1, the J gene TRBJ1-5; 8 positions match TRBD1. CDR1 is MNHNS and CDR2 is SASEGT in the germline V gene. J gave up 5 bases and V 0 bases, and 3 bases lay outside the gene matches. The CDR3 loop spans 15 amino acids. CDR3 nucleotide sequence: TGTGCCAGCAGTGAAGCGGACAGGGAATATCAGCCCCAGCATTTT. It translates to CASSEADREYQPQHF.

This clonotype was counted at least ten times. The V gene is TRBV7-9, the J gene TRBJ1-5; D is undetermined. The CDR3 contains 19 residues. The germline V gene encodes CDR1 SEHNR and CDR2 FQNEAQ (reference sequence). Trimming cost V 5 bases and J 0 bases, with 23 bases left between them. The CDR3 DNA follows: TGTGCCAGCAGCAAACCGCGGAAAGGCCCGCCTTATAGCAATCAGCCCCAGCATTTT. Translated: CASSKPRKGPPYSNQPQHF.